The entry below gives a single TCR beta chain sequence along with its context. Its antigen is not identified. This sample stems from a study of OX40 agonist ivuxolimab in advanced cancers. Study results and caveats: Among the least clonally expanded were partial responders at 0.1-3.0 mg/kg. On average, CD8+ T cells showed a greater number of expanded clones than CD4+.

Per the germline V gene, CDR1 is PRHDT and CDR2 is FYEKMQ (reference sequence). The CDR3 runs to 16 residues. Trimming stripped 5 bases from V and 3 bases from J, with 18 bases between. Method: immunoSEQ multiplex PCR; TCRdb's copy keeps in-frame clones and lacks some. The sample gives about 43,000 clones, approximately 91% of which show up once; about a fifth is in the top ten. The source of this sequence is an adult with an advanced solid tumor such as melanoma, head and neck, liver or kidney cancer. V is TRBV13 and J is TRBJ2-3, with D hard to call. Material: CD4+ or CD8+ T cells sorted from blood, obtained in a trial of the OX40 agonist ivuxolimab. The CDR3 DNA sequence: TGTGCCAGCAGCCCAGAATGGTCCCCCGGAACAGATACGCAGTATTTT. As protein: CASSPEWSPGTDTQYF.